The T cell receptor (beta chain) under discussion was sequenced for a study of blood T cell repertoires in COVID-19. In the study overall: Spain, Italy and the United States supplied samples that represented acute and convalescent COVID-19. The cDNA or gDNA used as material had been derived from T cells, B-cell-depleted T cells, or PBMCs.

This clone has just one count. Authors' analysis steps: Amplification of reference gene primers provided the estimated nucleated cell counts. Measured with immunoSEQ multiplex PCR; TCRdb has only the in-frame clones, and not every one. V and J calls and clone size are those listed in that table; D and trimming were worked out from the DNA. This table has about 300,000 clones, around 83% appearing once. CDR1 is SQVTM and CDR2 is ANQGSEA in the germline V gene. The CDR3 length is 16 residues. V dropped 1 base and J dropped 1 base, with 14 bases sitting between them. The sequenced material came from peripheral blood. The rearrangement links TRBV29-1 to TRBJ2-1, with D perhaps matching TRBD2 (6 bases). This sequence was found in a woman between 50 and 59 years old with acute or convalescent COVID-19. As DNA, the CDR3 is TGCAGCGTTGAAGTAAGCGGGTTTGGGTCCTACAATGAGCAGTTCTTC. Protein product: CSVEVSGFGSYNEQFF.